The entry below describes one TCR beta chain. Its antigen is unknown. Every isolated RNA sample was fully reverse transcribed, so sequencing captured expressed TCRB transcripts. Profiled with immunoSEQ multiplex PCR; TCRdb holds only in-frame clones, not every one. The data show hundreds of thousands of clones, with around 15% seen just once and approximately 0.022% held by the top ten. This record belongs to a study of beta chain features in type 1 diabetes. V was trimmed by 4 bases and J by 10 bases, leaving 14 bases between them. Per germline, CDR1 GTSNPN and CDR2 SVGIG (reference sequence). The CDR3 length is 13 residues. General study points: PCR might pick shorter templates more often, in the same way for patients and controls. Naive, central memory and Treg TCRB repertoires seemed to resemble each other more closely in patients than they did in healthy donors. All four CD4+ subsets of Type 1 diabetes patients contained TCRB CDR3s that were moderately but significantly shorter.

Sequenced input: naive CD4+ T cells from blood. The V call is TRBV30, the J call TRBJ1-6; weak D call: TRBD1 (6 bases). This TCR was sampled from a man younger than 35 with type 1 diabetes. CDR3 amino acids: CAWTEQGSSPLHF. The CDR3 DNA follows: TGTGCCTGGACCGAGCAGGGGAGCTCACCCCTCCACTTT.